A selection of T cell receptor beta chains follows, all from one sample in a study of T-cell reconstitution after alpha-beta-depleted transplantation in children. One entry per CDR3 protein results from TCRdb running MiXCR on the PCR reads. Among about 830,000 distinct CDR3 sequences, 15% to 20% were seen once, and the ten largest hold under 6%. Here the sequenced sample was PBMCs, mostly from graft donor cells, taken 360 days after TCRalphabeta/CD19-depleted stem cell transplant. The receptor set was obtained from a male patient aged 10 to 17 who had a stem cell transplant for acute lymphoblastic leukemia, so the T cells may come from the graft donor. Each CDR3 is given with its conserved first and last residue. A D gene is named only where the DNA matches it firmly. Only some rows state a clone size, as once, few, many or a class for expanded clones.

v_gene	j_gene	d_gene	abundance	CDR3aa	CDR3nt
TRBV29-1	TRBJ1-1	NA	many	CSFWTLAMNTEAFF	TGCAGCTTTTGGACCCTTGCCATGAACACTGAAGCTTTCTTT
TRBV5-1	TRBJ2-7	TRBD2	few	CASRPLLAGVSYEQYF	TGCGCCAGCAGGCCGCTTCTAGCGGGAGTCTCCTACGAGCAGTACTTC
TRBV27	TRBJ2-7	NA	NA	CASSLMGSSYEQYF	TGTGCCAGCAGTTTAATGGGGTCCTCCTACGAGCAGTACTTC
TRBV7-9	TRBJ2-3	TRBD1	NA	CASFDRGRRSRTDTQYF	TGTGCCAGCTTCGACAGGGGGCGTCGGTCTAGGACAGATACGCAGTATTTT
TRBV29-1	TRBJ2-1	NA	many	CSVDITDLSYNEQFF	TGCAGCGTTGACATTACAGACCTCTCCTACAATGAGCAGTTCTTC
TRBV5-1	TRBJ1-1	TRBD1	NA	CASSFHRGAGENTEAFF	TGCGCCAGCAGCTTCCACAGGGGCGCGGGGGAGAACACTGAAGCTTTCTTT
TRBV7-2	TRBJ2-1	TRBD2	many	CASRASGVRYEQFF	TGTGCCAGCAGGGCTAGCGGGGTTAGGTATGAGCAGTTCTTC
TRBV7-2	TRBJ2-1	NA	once	CASSFSAGHISYNEQFF	TGTGCCAGCAGCTTTAGCGCCGGGCACATCTCCTACAATGAGCAGTTCTTC
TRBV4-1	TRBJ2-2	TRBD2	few	CASRVGLAGGPGELFF	TGCGCCAGCCGCGTGGGGCTAGCGGGAGGGCCCGGGGAGCTGTTTTTT
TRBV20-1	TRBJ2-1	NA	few	CSARASHRGNNEQFF	TGCAGTGCTAGAGCCTCTCACCGGGGGAACAATGAGCAGTTCTTC
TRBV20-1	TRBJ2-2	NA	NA	CSAREYLGTNTGELFF	TGCAGTGCTAGAGAGTATCTCGGGACGAACACCGGGGAGCTGTTTTTT
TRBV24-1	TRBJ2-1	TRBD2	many	CATSDFRATSGRAREQFF	TGTGCCACCAGTGATTTTAGGGCGACTAGCGGGAGGGCCAGGGAGCAGTTCTTC
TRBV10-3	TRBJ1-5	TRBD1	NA	CATKDGTGNYNQPQHF	TGTGCCACTAAAGACGGGACAGGGAACTACAATCAGCCCCAGCATTTT
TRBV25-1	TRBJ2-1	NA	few	CASSDLGVSSYNEQFF	TGTGCCAGCAGTGACCTTGGCGTGAGCTCCTACAATGAGCAGTTCTTC
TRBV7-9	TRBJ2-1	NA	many	CASSLFGGGRGNEQFF	TGTGCCAGCAGCCTGTTTGGGGGAGGAAGAGGGAATGAGCAGTTCTTC
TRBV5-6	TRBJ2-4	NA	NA	CASSLFGGIQYF	TGTGCCAGCAGCTTGTTTGGAGGGATTCAGTACTTC
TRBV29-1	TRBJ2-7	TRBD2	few	CSVETGSGSREQYF	TGCAGCGTCGAGACTGGGAGCGGGAGTCGTGAGCAGTACTTC
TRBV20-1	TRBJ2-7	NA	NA	CSASGTLTYEQYF	TGCAGTGCTAGCGGCACCTTGACCTACGAGCAGTACTTC
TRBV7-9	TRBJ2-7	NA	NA	CASSLVRVGPEAEQYF	TGTGCCAGCAGCTTAGTGCGGGTAGGGCCCGAAGCGGAGCAGTACTTC
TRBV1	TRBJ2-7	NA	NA	CTSSQGLAGGYEQYF	TGCACCAGCAGCCAAGGACTAGCGGGGGGTTACGAGCAGTACTTC
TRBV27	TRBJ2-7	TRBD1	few	CASTPTGGNYEQYF	TGTGCCAGCACCCCGACAGGGGGAAACTACGAGCAGTACTTC
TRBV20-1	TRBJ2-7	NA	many	CSASYSWGLPSYEQYF	TGCAGTGCTAGTTATAGTTGGGGACTGCCATCCTACGAGCAGTACTTC